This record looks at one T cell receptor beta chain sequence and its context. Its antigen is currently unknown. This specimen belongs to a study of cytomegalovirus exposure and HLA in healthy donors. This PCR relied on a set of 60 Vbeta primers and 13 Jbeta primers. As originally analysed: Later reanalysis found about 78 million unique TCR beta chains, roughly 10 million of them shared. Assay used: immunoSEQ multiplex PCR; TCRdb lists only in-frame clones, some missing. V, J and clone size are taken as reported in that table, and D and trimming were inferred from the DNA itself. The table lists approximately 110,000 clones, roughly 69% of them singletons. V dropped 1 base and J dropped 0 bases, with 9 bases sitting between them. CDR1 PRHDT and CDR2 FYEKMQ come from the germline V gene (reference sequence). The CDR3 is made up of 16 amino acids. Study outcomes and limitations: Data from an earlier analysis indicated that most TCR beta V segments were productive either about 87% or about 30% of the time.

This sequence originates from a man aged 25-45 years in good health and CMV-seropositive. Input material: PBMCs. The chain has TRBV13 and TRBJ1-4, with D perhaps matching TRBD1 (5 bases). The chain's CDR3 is CASSLALGATNEKLFF. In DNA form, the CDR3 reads TGTGCCAGCAGCTTAGCGTTAGGGGCAACTAATGAAAAACTGTTTTTT.